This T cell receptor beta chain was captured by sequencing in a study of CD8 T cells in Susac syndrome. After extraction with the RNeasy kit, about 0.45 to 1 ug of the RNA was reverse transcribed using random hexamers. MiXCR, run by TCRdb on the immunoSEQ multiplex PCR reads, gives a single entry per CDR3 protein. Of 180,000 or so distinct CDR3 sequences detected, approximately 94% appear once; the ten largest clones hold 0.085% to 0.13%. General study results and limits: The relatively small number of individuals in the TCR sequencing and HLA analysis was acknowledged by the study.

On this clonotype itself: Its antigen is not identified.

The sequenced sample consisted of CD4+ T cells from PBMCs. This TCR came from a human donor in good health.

The CDR3 is CASSRRDRSNYNEQFF. CDR3 DNA: TGTGCCAGCAGCCGAAGAGACAGGTCAAATTACAATGAGCAGTTCTTC. This chain joins TRBV7-3 and TRBJ2-1; TRBD1 is a possible D gene (6 bases). The CDR3 is made up of 16 amino acids. The V and J ends lost 5 bases and 4 bases respectively, with 18 bases between them. Germline V CDR1 and CDR2: SGHTA, FQGTGA. The variable domain in full, with the rest retrieved from reference TRBV7-3 and TRBJ2-1, is GAGVSQTPSNKVTEKGKYVELRCDPISGHTALYWYRQSLGQGPEFLIYFQGTGAADDSGLPNDRFFAVRPEGSVSTLKIQRTERGDSAVYLCASSRRDRSNYNEQFFGPGTRLTVL.